What follows are 30 T cell receptor beta chains derived from one specimen sequenced in a study of cytomegalovirus exposure and HLA in healthy donors. PCR primers comprised 60 Vbeta and 13 Jbeta primers. The protocol was immunoSEQ multiplex PCR, while the TCRdb copy is restricted to in-frame clones and leaves out a portion. The sample has some 130,000 clones, 9.7% seen once. The material sequenced was PBMCs. The receptors derive from a man aged 50 to 60 in good health and CMV-seronegative.

This clone showed up just a few times. For the CDR3, the DNA is TGTGCCGGAGCGGGGCCGCCGCACTGGGAAGCTTTCTTT. As protein: CAGAGPPHWEAFF. The rearrangement links TRBV28 to TRBJ1-1, with a weak D call TRBD1 (5 bases). The germline CDR1 and CDR2 sequences are MDHEN and SYDVKM. The CDR3 has 13 amino acids. Trimming took off 11 bases at V and 8 bases at J, with 21 bases between the two ends.

The chain joins TRBV4-2 to TRBJ2-3; 14 bases fit TRBD2. Germline assignment: CDR1 LGHNA and CDR2 YNFKEQ. The CDR3 contains 16 residues. The ends lost 4 bases at V and 6 bases at J; junction bases unmatched: 6. CDR3 in amino acids: CASSLGLAGERDTQYF. The CDR3 bases are TGTGCCAGCAGCCTGGGACTAGCGGGAGAGAGGGATACGCAGTATTTT.

This clone was detected a few times. Other DNA variants within this sample encode the same CDR3. The V gene is TRBV5-6, the J gene TRBJ1-2; TRBD1 matches 7 bases. Trimming at V came to 4 bases and at J to 3 bases, leaving 6 bases not matched to a gene. This CDR3 contains 14 residues. Germline CDR1 is SGHDT and CDR2 is YYEEEE. CDR3 sequence (DNA): TGTGCCAGCAGCAGGGACAGAGGAGACTATGGCTACACCTTC. Protein: CASSRDRGDYGYTF.

This clone was seen a single time. The chain carries TRBV5-4 and TRBJ1-2; D is uncertain. Germline assignment: CDR1 SGHNT and CDR2 YYREEE (reference sequence). V gave up 3 bases and J gave up 0 bases, with 9 bases separating them. CDR3 length: 14 amino acids. The CDR3 region has the DNA TGTGCCAGCAGCTCCGGGAAAGCTAACTATGGCTACACCTTC. Translated: CASSSGKANYGYTF. Supplemented by reference TRBV5-4 and TRBJ1-2, the full variable domain reads ETGVTQSPTHLIKTRGQQVTLRCSSQSGHNTVSWYQQALGQGPQFIFQYYREEENGRGNFPPRFSGLQFPNYSSELNVNALELDDSALYLCASSSGKANYGYTFGSGTRLTVV.

The chain is built from TRBV6-5 and TRBJ2-3; 11 nucleotides agree with TRBD1. CDR1 and CDR2 from the germline V gene are MNHEY and SVGAGI. The J segment lost 1 base and the V segment lost 4 bases, leaving 4 bases of the junction unmatched. The CDR3 sequence is 16 residues long. The CDR3: CASSSDRGRRTDTQYF. Here the CDR3 DNA reads TGTGCCAGCAGTTCGGACAGGGGGCGTCGCACAGATACGCAGTATTTT.

This sequence joins TRBV5-1 and TRBJ2-7, with TRBD1 as a possible D gene (5 bases). Germline CDR1 reads SGHRS; CDR2 reads YFSETQ. This CDR3 comprises 14 residues. V was clipped by 0 bases and J by 6 bases, with 13 bases between them. CDR3 bases: TGCGCCAGCAGCTTGGCCTCCCTACAGGTCGAGCAGTACTTC. Protein: CASSLASLQVEQYF.

This clone was seen more than once but under ten times. This chain joins TRBV4-2 and TRBJ1-2, with a possible D match to TRBD1 (5 bases). Germline-derived CDR1 and CDR2 are LGHNA and YNFKEQ. Trimming left V 4 bases short and J 0 bases short, with 18 bases between. CDR3 length: 17 residues. The CDR3 protein is CASSPQVTASSNYGYTF. In DNA, the CDR3 is TGTGCCAGCAGCCCACAAGTGACAGCGTCGTCTAACTATGGCTACACCTTC.

The J gene is TRBJ2-1, the V gene TRBV19; 9 nucleotides agree with TRBD2. Germline V gene lookup returns CDR1 LNHDA and CDR2 SQIVND (reference sequence). V was pared by 5 bases and J by 6 bases, with 5 bases of the junction left unmatched. This CDR3 contains 14 residues. The CDR3 DNA reads TGTGCCAGTAGTGTTAGCGGGAGAGGCAATGAGCAGTTCTTC. Translating gives CASSVSGRGNEQFF.

This clone was counted between two and nine times. The chain is built from TRBV7-2 and TRBJ2-5; 12 bases are a match to TRBD2. Germline trimming cut 5 bases from V and 5 bases from J; bases unmatched to any gene: 12. Looked up from germline, CDR1 is SGHTA and CDR2 is FQGNSA. The length of the CDR3 is 17 residues. The CDR3 DNA reads TGTGCCAGCAGCCCTCTTACTAGCGGGAGGTGGTATGAGACCCAGTACTTC. Translation gives CASSPLTSGRWYETQYF.

The sample holds a few counts of this clone. V is TRBV5-4 and J is TRBJ1-3, with TRBD1 matching 7 bases. The junction had 7 bases not matched to a gene; V was cut back by 4 bases and J by 0 bases. CDR3 length: 16 amino acids. The germline CDR1 and CDR2 sequences are SGHNT and YYREEE (reference sequence). The CDR3 loop reads CASSASGQRSGNTIYF. CDR3 sequence (DNA): TGTGCCAGCAGCGCATCGGGACAGCGCTCTGGAAACACCATATATTTT.

This clone was counted only a few times. The chain joins TRBV5-1 to TRBJ2-1; TRBD2 matches 10 bases. There are 16 residues in the CDR3. The J segment lost 8 bases and the V segment lost 4 bases, leaving 12 bases of the junction unmatched. Germline V gene data show CDR1 as SGHRS and CDR2 as YFSETQ. The CDR3 sequence is CASSPQLAGGTYEQFF. CDR3 nucleotides: TGCGCCAGCAGCCCGCAATTAGCGGGGGGTACGTATGAGCAGTTCTTC. The full variable domain, rest sourced from reference TRBV5-1 and TRBJ2-1, is KAGVTQTPRYLIKTRGQQVTLSCSPISGHRSVSWYQQTPGQGLQFLFEYFSETQRNKGNFPGRFSGRQFSNSRSEMNVSTLELGDSALYLCASSPQLAGGTYEQFFGPGTRLTVL.

The table lists this clone with a few counts. The chain couples TRBV28 to TRBJ2-3, with TRBD1 as a possible D gene (6 bases). V shed 5 bases and J shed 1 base, with 13 bases lying between them. The CDR3 contains 15 residues. Germline CDR1 MDHEN, CDR2 SYDVKM. CDR3 residues: CASSDHRVGTDTQYF. The CDR3 coding sequence is TGTGCCAGCAGTGACCACAGGGTTGGCACAGATACGCAGTATTTT. The variable domain in full, completed from reference TRBV28 and TRBJ2-3, reads DVKVTQSSRYLVKRTGEKVFLECVQDMDHENMFWYRQDPGLGLRLIYFSYDVKMKEKGDIPEGYSVSREKKERFSLILESASTNQTSMYLCASSDHRVGTDTQYFGPGTRLTVL.

In this sample, this clone turned up a few times. This chain joins TRBV29-1 and TRBJ2-7, with TRBD1 matching 10 bases. Per the germline V gene, CDR1 is SQVTM and CDR2 is ANQGSEA. The CDR3 consists of 13 residues. The J segment lost 3 bases and the V segment lost 6 bases, leaving 5 bases of the junction unmatched. CDR3 sequence reads: CSVLTGGGYEQYF. The CDR3 nucleotides read TGCAGCGTCTTGACAGGGGGCGGCTACGAGCAGTACTTC.

This clone was counted many times. The chain links TRBV5-6 to TRBJ1-2; D unresolved. The CDR3 spans 12 residues. Trimming shortened V by 2 bases and J by 4 bases, and 6 bases separated the two germline ends. In germline, CDR1 is SGHDT, CDR2 YYEEEE. The CDR3 DNA reads as TGTGCCAGCAGCTTACGAGGCTATGGCTACACCTTC. This translates into CASSLRGYGYTF.

The chain joins TRBV7-2 to TRBJ2-1, with 7 bases lining up with TRBD2. Germline CDR1 SGHTA, CDR2 FQGNSA. The V gene end was trimmed by 1 base and the J gene end by 1 base; junction bases not matched to a gene: 1. CDR3 size: 15 residues. The CDR3 loop reads CASSLGGGSYNEQFF. The CDR3 DNA reads as TGTGCCAGCAGCTTAGGGGGGGGGTCCTACAATGAGCAGTTCTTC.

J is TRBJ2-3 and V is TRBV5-1; 9 bases fit TRBD2. The CDR3 totals 15 residues. V lost 6 bases and J lost 4; bases outside the gene matches: 9. Germline loops: CDR1 SGHRS, CDR2 YFSETQ. CDR3 amino acids: CASTTSGGSPDTQYF. The CDR3 region has the DNA TGCGCCAGCACGACTAGCGGTGGTTCTCCAGATACGCAGTATTTT.

As to this clone: The same CDR3 can be traced to other DNA sequences in this sample. The CDR3 nucleotides read TGTGCCAGTAGTTTCCGGGACAGGGGGCCGAACACTGAAGCTTTCTTT. The encoded protein is CASSFRDRGPNTEAFF. V and J are TRBV19 and TRBJ1-1; 12 nucleotides agree with TRBD1. Germline V gene data show CDR1 as LNHDA and CDR2 as SQIVND (reference sequence). The CDR3 runs 16 residues. Unmatched junction bases numbered 5, after V lost 5 bases and J lost 1 base.

As for this clone: The junction departs from the called germline gene at one end, perhaps through a read error. The V gene is TRBV5-4, the J gene TRBJ2-2; the D gene is possibly TRBD2 (5 bases). The length of the CDR3 is 11 residues. The germline V gene has CDR1 SGHNT and CDR2 YYREEE (reference sequence). The CDR3 DNA sequence: TGTGCCAGCAGCTTGTTCGGGGATCTGTTTTTT. Its translation is CASSLFGDLFF. Complete variable domain (other parts from reference TRBV5-4 and TRBJ2-2): ETGVTQSPTHLIKTRGQQVTLRCSSQSGHNTVSWYQQALGQGPQFIFQYYREEENGRGNFPPRFSGLQFPNYSSELNVNALELDDSALYLCASSLFGDLFFGEGSRLTVL.

This clone was seen only a few times. The rearrangement links TRBV6-6 to TRBJ1-3; no clear D gene. V was trimmed by 0 bases and J by 0 bases, leaving 9 bases between them. The CDR3 has 16 amino acids. Germline V gives CDR1 MNHNY, CDR2 SVGAGI (reference sequence). CDR3 coding DNA: TGTGCCAGCAGTTACTCGAGAGAGCGCTCTGGAAACACCATATATTTT. Its protein product is CASSYSRERSGNTIYF.

The chain joins TRBV5-4 to TRBJ2-3; TRBD1 agrees at 10 bases. The CDR3 is made up of 14 amino acids. Losses at the gene ends were 6 bases for V and 4 bases for J; bases not matched to a gene: 5. Germline CDR1 and CDR2: SGHNT and YYREEE (reference sequence). CDR3 in DNA: TGTGCCAGCACTAAGGACAGGGGGGCAGATACGCAGTATTTT. It translates to CASTKDRGADTQYF. The variable domain in full, with the rest retrieved from reference TRBV5-4 and TRBJ2-3, is ETGVTQSPTHLIKTRGQQVTLRCSSQSGHNTVSWYQQALGQGPQFIFQYYREEENGRGNFPPRFSGLQFPNYSSELNVNALELDDSALYLCASTKDRGADTQYFGPGTRLTVL.

V is TRBV7-3 and J is TRBJ2-3; 9 nucleotides match TRBD2. In germline, CDR1 is SGHTA, CDR2 FQGTGA. Trimming at V came to 4 bases and at J to 4 bases, leaving 6 bases not matched to a gene. The CDR3 runs to 15 residues. As DNA, the CDR3 is TGTGCCAGCAGCTCCATGGGACTAGCAGCAGATACGCAGTATTTT. Translation gives CASSSMGLAADTQYF.

Only a few counts were recorded for this clone. The chain links TRBV28 to TRBJ1-1; TRBD1 might be the D (5 bases). The CDR3 extends over 14 amino acids. The V end lost 7 bases, the J end lost 0 bases, and 12 bases lay between the germline ends. Germline values: CDR1 MDHEN, CDR2 SYDVKM. The CDR3 DNA reads TGTGCCAGCATCCCCTTCAGGGTGAACACTGAAGCTTTCTTT. This sequence encodes CASIPFRVNTEAFF.

The J gene is TRBJ2-5, the V gene TRBV6-1, with no clear D. This CDR3 has 14 amino acids. V was pared by 2 bases and J by 2 bases, with 9 bases between. Looked up from germline, CDR1 is MNHNS and CDR2 is SASEGT. The CDR3 DNA reads TGTGCCAGCAGTGAAAGGCGGTTACAAGAGACCCAGTACTTC. Its protein product is CASSERRLQETQYF.

The rearrangement joins TRBV29-1 to TRBJ2-1; 10 bases line up with TRBD2. The J segment lost 6 bases and the V segment lost 5 bases, leaving 4 bases of the junction unmatched. The CDR3 covers 13 residues. Germline V gene data show CDR1 as SQVTM and CDR2 as ANQGSEA. The CDR3, as DNA: TGCAGCGTTCTAGCGGGAGACGCCAATGAGCAGTTCTTC. Encoded protein: CSVLAGDANEQFF.

The sample holds a few counts of this clone. V usage is TRBV7-9 and J usage is TRBJ1-2, with TRBD1 as a possible D gene (5 bases). Germline V gives CDR1 SEHNR, CDR2 FQNEAQ (reference sequence). The CDR3 contains 16 residues. With 2 bases removed from V and 6 bases from J, the gap between germline ends came to 19 bases. CDR3 loop: CASSLSGPSGGHGYTF. The CDR3 DNA reads as TGTGCCAGCAGCTTATCGGGGCCAAGCGGGGGTCATGGCTACACCTTC.

This clone occurred a few times. V gene TRBV30 combines with J gene TRBJ2-5, with 8 bases matching TRBD2. This CDR3 has 15 residues. Germline V gives CDR1 GTSNPN, CDR2 SVGIG (reference sequence). V gave up 7 bases and J gave up 2 bases; unmatched junction bases: 12. CDR3 in amino acids: CAYGPELAEQETQYF. The DNA of the CDR3 is TGTGCCTACGGCCCGGAACTAGCGGAGCAAGAGACCCAGTACTTC.

V and J are TRBV5-1 and TRBJ2-7; 8 nucleotides line up with TRBD2. V lost 3 bases and J lost 4; bases outside the gene matches: 15. This CDR3 is 17 amino acids long. Germline V gene data show CDR1 as SGHRS and CDR2 as YFSETQ. As DNA, the CDR3 is TGCGCCAGCAGCTCGTCCCGGGGGGGGCCAAACGGGTACGAGCAGTACTTC. Its translation is CASSSSRGGPNGYEQYF. The entire variable domain, with the rest obtained from reference TRBV5-1 and TRBJ2-7, is as follows: KAGVTQTPRYLIKTRGQQVTLSCSPISGHRSVSWYQQTPGQGLQFLFEYFSETQRNKGNFPGRFSGRQFSNSRSEMNVSTLELGDSALYLCASSSSRGGPNGYEQYFGPGTRLTVT.

This chain links TRBV18 with TRBJ2-5; tentative D call: TRBD2 (5 bases). CDR3 size: 14 residues. The V gene's germline CDR1 is KGHSH and CDR2 LQKENI. V was clipped by 6 bases and J by 3 bases, with 14 bases between them. The DNA of the CDR3 is TGTGCCAGCTCCCAAAGTTCGGGGAAAGAGACCCAGTACTTC. Translated, it gives CASSQSSGKETQYF. The full variable domain, completed using reference TRBV18 and TRBJ2-5, is NAGVMQNPRHLVRRRGQEARLRCSPMKGHSHVYWYRQLPEEGLKFMVYLQKENIIDESGMPKERFSAEFPKEGPSILRIQQVVRGDSAAYFCASSQSSGKETQYFGPGTRLLVL.

The J gene is TRBJ2-7, the V gene TRBV27; 8 bases are a match to TRBD2. With 2 bases clipped from V and 3 bases from J, the junction kept 6 bases outside the gene matches. The CDR3 consists of 15 residues. Per the germline V gene, CDR1 is MNHEY and CDR2 is SMNVEV (reference sequence). The CDR3 spells CASSLKAGVLYEQYF. The CDR3 nucleotides read TGTGCCAGCAGTTTAAAAGCGGGGGTGCTCTACGAGCAGTACTTC.

In its sample, this clone was seen once. The rearrangement uses TRBV27 and TRBJ2-5; D is uncertain. The CDR3 has 13 amino acids. Germline V gene sequence: CDR1 MNHEY, CDR2 SMNVEV (reference sequence). V was clipped by 2 bases and J by 4 bases, with 8 bases between them. In nucleotides, the CDR3 is TGTGCCAGCAGTTTACGTTCCCTAGAGACCCAGTACTTC. Protein product: CASSLRSLETQYF.